The entry that follows covers one T cell receptor beta chain sequence. The data were produced by immunoSEQ multiplex PCR, yet TCRdb's version contains in-frame clones alone and is incomplete. This sample carries some 170,000 clones, 85% to 95% of them seen once, and the ten largest clones take 2%. The data stem from a study of blood T cell repertoires in COVID-19. Study context: Acute-phase and convalescent COVID-19 samples originated in the United States, Italy and Spain. Nucleic acid was either cDNA or gDNA, and it came from T cells, B-cell-depleted T cells, or PBMCs.

Trimming stripped 0 bases from V and 5 bases from J, with 8 bases between. The CDR3 runs 14 residues. The germline V gene encodes CDR1 LGHNA and CDR2 YSLEER. V and J are TRBV4-3 and TRBJ1-5; no reliable D call. This clonotype was obtained from an older woman with COVID-19, enrolled during active disease. Input material: peripheral blood. The CDR3 loop is CASSQEGADQPQHF. CDR3 sequence (DNA): TGCGCCAGCAGCCAAGAGGGAGCTGATCAGCCCCAGCATTTT.